This TCR beta chain was captured in a study of early T cells in non-severe SARS-CoV-2 infection. Study-wide points: VDJdb-based matching was biased toward anti-spike CD8 responses and missed private and CD4 specificities.

Researchers tagged individual cDNA molecules with unique molecular identifiers. TCRdb used MiXCR to reprocess the 5' RACE reads, holding one entry per CDR3 protein. The table shows around 70,000 distinct CDR3 sequences, with roughly 9.1% occurring only once. This clonotype was seen a handful of times. Its antigen is unknown. The sequencing sample was made of whole blood. The sequence came from an adult who was a healthcare worker with PCR-confirmed SARS-CoV-2 infection or an uninfected control (not recorded which).

The DNA of the CDR3 is TGTGCCAGCAGCCCCGGGACAGGGGGTTTCGAGCAGTACTTC. Its protein is CASSPGTGGFEQYF. This rearrangement joins TRBV11-2 to TRBJ2-7, with 11 bases matching TRBD1. This CDR3 is 14 amino acids long. The germline V gene encodes CDR1 SGHAT and CDR2 FQNNGV. V shed 5 bases and J 6 bases; nucleotides not matched to a gene: 6.